A single sample gave rise to the 4 T cell receptor beta chains below, sequenced in a study of cytomegalovirus exposure and HLA in healthy donors. PCR involved 60 Vbeta and 13 Jbeta primers. Here immunoSEQ multiplex PCR was the method, and the copy in TCRdb shows in-frame clones only, minus some. The repertoire consists of around 190,000 clones, with about four fifths occurring once and the leading ten covering around an eighth. The sequenced sample was PBMCs. These receptors were taken from a woman aged 25-40 years in good health and CMV-seropositive.

This CDR3 is CASSQDLADEQFF. CDR3 nucleotides: TGCGCCAGCAGCCAAGATTTGGCGGATGAGCAGTTCTTC. The rearrangement joins TRBV4-3 to TRBJ2-1; D uncertain. This CDR3 spans 13 amino acids. Germline assignment: CDR1 LGHNA and CDR2 YSLEER. Trimming removed 0 bases at V and 8 bases at J, with 8 bases between.

This chain uses TRBV5-6 with TRBJ2-1; 8 bases are a match to TRBD2. The J segment lost 10 bases and the V segment lost 4 bases, leaving 10 bases of the junction unmatched. Germline loops: CDR1 SGHDT, CDR2 YYEEEE. The length of the CDR3 is 14 residues. The CDR3 region has the DNA TGTGCCAGCAGCCCTTTACCGGGAGGGCCGGAGCAGTTCTTC. Encoded protein: CASSPLPGGPEQFF.

The gene calls are TRBV6-1 and TRBJ1-1, with unresolved D. The CDR3 is 15 amino acids. Trimming took 8 bases from V and 4 from J, leaving 20 bases between them. Germline values: CDR1 MNHNS, CDR2 SASEGT. CDR3 DNA sequence: TGTGCCAGCCGGTGGGGTAGGACTGAAGGCACTGAAGCTTTCTTT. This gives the protein CASRWGRTEGTEAFF.

This clone was detected only a few times. J is TRBJ2-7 and V is TRBV6-5; tentative D call: TRBD2 (6 bases). V shed 5 bases and J shed 3 bases, with 14 bases lying between them. The CDR3 runs 14 residues. Looked up from germline, CDR1 is MNHEY and CDR2 is SVGAGI. The CDR3 here is CASSTSFLNYEQYF. The CDR3 DNA reads TGTGCCAGCAGTACTAGCTTCCTTAACTACGAGCAGTACTTC.